The source of this T cell receptor (beta chain) is a study of shared clonotypes between healthy human individuals (dated by TCRdb to the early 2020s). For context, the study as a whole: Two women and a few men aged 18 to 49 years were included in the cohort. To increase sequencing depth and limit assay-specific biases, different laboratories used diverse techniques to prepare libraries and sequence TCR repertoires. Per donor, three plates each were used for CD4 naive and CD4 memory, two for CD8 naive, and one for CD8 memory. Leukapheresis yielded between about 0.94 and 9 billion PBMCs per donor. To estimate repertoire size and how much clonotype sharing occurs between individuals, the study deeply sequenced the blood TCR repertoires of roughly 5 healthy adults. The full study reports these points: Even with the large sequencing depth, rarefaction of the sorted-subset datasets indicated that sequencing was incomplete. Only blood was sampled, and tissue TCR repertoires likely differ from those in blood. Pairwise subsampling indicated that sequencing depth was expected to affect the degree of clonotype sharing among donors. Naive subsets generally had larger estimated clonotype richness than memory subsets. Compared with non-shared clonotypes, clonotypes shared by all four sorted-subset donors had higher generation probabilities. Because the study included a small number of donors, the genetic and exposure-history diversity represented was limited. Across four donors, about 5.2% of naive CD4, 3% to 3.5% of naive CD8, 2.3% of memory CD4, and 0.4% of memory CD8 clonotypes were shared.

Points on this clone: Its antigen is currently not known. Base qualities are not at hand, and no much larger clone is one base apart.

The germline V gene (reference sequence) provides CDR1 SGHAT and CDR2 FQDESV. Its CDR3 holds 13 amino acids, cysteine through phenylalanine. This entry keeps only the CDR3 DNA: 39 bases, framed from base 1. The junction carries 9 bases between V and J, which are trimmed by 0 bases and 9 bases respectively. Using the deep immunoSEQ assay, TCR CDR3 regions were amplified from genomic DNA by multiplex PCR. For each cell subset, the extracted genomic DNA was distributed evenly across all wells of several immunoSEQ 96-well plates, and each plate served as one replicate. For sorted subsets, around 200 ng genomic DNA, equal to tens of thousands of T cell genomes, was loaded into each replicate PCR. Purified libraries were quantified with a Qubit 3.0 fluorometer, sized on a Bioanalyzer 2100, and re-quantified with the KAPA Library Quantification kit. Each immunoSEQ 96-well plate was sequenced on its own single-read 150-cycle Illumina NextSeq 550 flow cell. The paper's data handling went like this. Because the immunoSEQ output included only junctional sequences and no quality scores, the filtering could not be the same as the filtering used for full-length reads. Sequences were annotated with PyIR, a Python wrapper for IgBLAST v1.9, using IMGT germline references to assign V/J genes and CDR3. Reads with weak V/J assignments (E-value above 1e-6), missing CDR3, stop codons, out-of-frame junctions, or ambiguous translated residues were removed. V3J clonotypes were defined as sequences sharing an identical inferred V gene, J gene, and CDR3 amino acid sequence. Percentage overlap between repertoires was computed as shared unique clonotypes divided by the size of the smaller repertoire. Repertoire richness was assessed with RTK rarefaction, the Chao1 estimator, and Recon v2.1 estimates of unobserved clonotypes. OLGA was used to compute generation probabilities for all TCRbeta clonotypes that the gDNA method yielded from a handful of donors. The immuneACCESS repertoire file appears here via TCRdb, limited to in-frame rearrangements. These files lack a portion of the clones; in checked studies, under half of the deficit traces to unresolved V genes, and the cause of the others is not known. From that table come the V and J calls and clone size; the DNA was used to work out D and trimming. For this sample the table gives about 2.1 million clones, of which 90% to 95% were detected only once. The top ten clonotypes cover about 1.7% of the sample.

CD8 naive samples consisted of CD45RO-negative cells that were positively selected for CCR7, yielding a CD45RA+CCR7+ population without TemRA cells. Healthy HIV-negative adults with no recently reported acute infections or vaccinations were included as donors. Every donor was a Caucasian adult residing in Nashville, Tennessee, USA. Blood was obtained by leukapheresis, after which PBMCs were separated by Ficoll-Histopaque density gradient centrifugation and cryopreserved in liquid nitrogen vapor phase. Analytical flow cytometry was used to check the purity and quantity of each magnetically sorted T cell population. Genomic DNA was isolated from every sorted fraction and measured by UV absorbance on a Nanodrop 2000c.

Sequenced: naive CD8+ T cells from PBMCs. Explained via the paper, the cell subset or site label denotes: CD45RA+CCR7+. The chain couples TRBV11-1 to TRBJ2-4, with the D gene not clear enough to name. This clonotype was sampled from a man younger than 35 in good health. Some clones in this sample may be carry-over from other donors' samples. CDR3 reads: CASSLAAMSIQYF. The nucleotide sequence reads as follows: TGTGCCAGCAGCTTAGCCGCAATGAGCATTCAGTACTTC.